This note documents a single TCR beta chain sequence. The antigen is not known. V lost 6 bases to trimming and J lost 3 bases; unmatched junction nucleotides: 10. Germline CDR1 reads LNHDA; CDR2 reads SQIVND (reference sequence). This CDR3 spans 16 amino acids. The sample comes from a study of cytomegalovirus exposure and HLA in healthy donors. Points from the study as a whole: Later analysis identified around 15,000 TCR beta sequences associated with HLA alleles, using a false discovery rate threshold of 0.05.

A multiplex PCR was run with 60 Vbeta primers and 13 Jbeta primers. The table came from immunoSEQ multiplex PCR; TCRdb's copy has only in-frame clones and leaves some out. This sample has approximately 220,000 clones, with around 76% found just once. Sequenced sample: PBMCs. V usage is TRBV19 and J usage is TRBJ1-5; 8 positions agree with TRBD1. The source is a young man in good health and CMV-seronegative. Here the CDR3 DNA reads TGTGCCAGTAGGAACTCCGGGACAGGCCACAATCAGCCCCAGCATTTT. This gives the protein CASRNSGTGHNQPQHF.